The rows below give T cell receptor beta chains drawn from one sample of a study of cytomegalovirus exposure and HLA in healthy donors. This table comes from immunoSEQ multiplex PCR, and its TCRdb copy is limited to in-frame clones, with some not included. The sample shows about 110,000 clones, approximately 96% of them seen only once. Sequencing used PBMCs. The source is a woman under 30 in good health and CMV-seronegative. CDR3s include the opening cysteine and the closing phenylalanine or tryptophan. Fields, in order: D gene, clone size, V gene, J gene, CDR3 protein, CDR3 DNA. D genes are given only for firm matches. Size is stated for part of the rows, as once, few or many counts, or as a class when the clone is expanded.

D: .; size: .; V: TRBV5-1; J: TRBJ1-6; CDR3: CASSLESPDSYNSPLHF; DNA: TGCGCCAGCAGCTTGGAATCCCCAGACTCCTATAATTCACCCCTCCACTTT
D: .; size: .; V: TRBV7-2; J: TRBJ1-2; CDR3: CASTLRQETNYGYTF; DNA: TGTGCCAGCACCTTGAGACAGGAGACGAACTATGGCTACACCTTC
D: TRBD2; size: .; V: TRBV27; J: TRBJ2-7; CDR3: CASTPSGGPYEQYF; DNA: TGTGCCAGCACCCCTAGCGGGGGGCCCTACGAGCAGTACTTC
D: .; size: .; V: TRBV6-1; J: TRBJ2-2; CDR3: CASSDLSNTGELFF; DNA: TGTGCCAGCAGTGATTTATCGAACACCGGGGAGCTGTTTTTT
D: TRBD1; size: .; V: TRBV27; J: TRBJ2-7; CDR3: CASRPTGGFSYEQYF; DNA: TGTGCCAGCAGACCGACAGGGGGTTTTTCCTACGAGCAGTACTTC
D: TRBD2; size: once; V: TRBV14; J: TRBJ2-5; CDR3: CASSQAWRERGGRETQYF; DNA: TGTGCCAGCAGCCAGGCGTGGAGGGAGCGGGGGGGCCGAGAGACCCAGTACTTC
D: TRBD1; size: .; V: TRBV7-9; J: TRBJ2-7; CDR3: CASSPYGGTGIDSYEQYF; DNA: TGTGCCAGCAGCCCATACGGCGGGACAGGGATTGACTCCTACGAGCAGTACTTC
D: TRBD1; size: .; V: TRBV4-1; J: TRBJ2-1; CDR3: CASSQDPGQGANEQFF; DNA: TGCGCCAGCAGCCAAGATCCCGGACAGGGGGCGAATGAGCAGTTCTTC
D: .; size: .; V: TRBV2; J: TRBJ1-5; CDR3: CASSADRSNQPQHF; DNA: TGTGCCAGCAGTGCCGACAGGTCCAATCAGCCCCAGCATTTT
D: .; size: .; V: TRBV18; J: TRBJ2-5; CDR3: CASSHGQGGETQYF; DNA: TGTGCCAGCTCACACGGACAGGGAGGGGAGACCCAGTACTTC
D: .; size: .; V: TRBV18; J: TRBJ2-7; CDR3: CASSPGAGWGSEQYF; DNA: TGTGCCAGCTCACCAGGGGCCGGATGGGGATCCGAGCAGTACTTC
D: .; size: .; V: TRBV10-3; J: TRBJ2-7; CDR3: CAISELLADKYEQYF; DNA: TGTGCCATCAGTGAGCTCCTCGCGGACAAGTACGAGCAGTACTTC
D: TRBD2; size: .; V: TRBV4-1; J: TRBJ2-1; CDR3: CASSQTSGGANEQFF; DNA: TGCGCCAGCAGCCAGACTAGCGGGGGGGCCAATGAGCAGTTCTTC
D: TRBD2; size: .; V: TRBV5-4; J: TRBJ2-2; CDR3: CASSLNLAGFGTGELFF; DNA: TGTGCCAGCAGCTTGAATCTAGCGGGGTTCGGCACCGGGGAGCTGTTTTTT
D: .; size: .; V: TRBV11-2; J: TRBJ2-6; CDR3: CASSTTGISSTGANVLTF; DNA: TGTGCCAGCAGCACTACCGGGATTTCAAGTACTGGGGCCAACGTCCTGACTTTC
D: .; size: .; V: TRBV5-1; J: TRBJ2-3; CDR3: CASSLSSEAQYF; DNA: TGCGCCAGCAGCTTATCTAGCGAAGCGCAGTATTTT
D: .; size: .; V: TRBV4-3; J: TRBJ2-3; CDR3: CASSQVVPTTDTQYF; DNA: TGCGCCAGCAGCCAAGTGGTCCCTACTACAGATACGCAGTATTTT
D: .; size: .; V: TRBV7-3; J: TRBJ1-6; CDR3: CASSLAQNSPLHF; DNA: TGTGCCAGCAGCTTAGCCCAGAATTCACCCCTCCACTTT
D: .; size: .; V: TRBV4-2; J: TRBJ1-2; CDR3: CASSQDIGQNYGYTF; DNA: TGTGCCAGCAGCCAAGATATTGGGCAGAACTATGGCTACACCTTC
D: .; size: .; V: TRBV6-6; J: TRBJ1-5; CDR3: CASSSPGGDQPQHF; DNA: TGTGCCAGCAGTAGCCCCGGGGGGGACCAGCCCCAGCATTTT
D: .; size: .; V: TRBV2; J: TRBJ1-1; CDR3: CASSEWAGRGNTEAFF; DNA: TGTGCCAGCAGTGAATGGGCAGGGCGGGGAAACACTGAAGCTTTCTTT
D: .; size: once; V: TRBV5-4; J: TRBJ2-1; CDR3: CASSFRSYNEQFF; DNA: TGTGCCAGCAGCTTCCGCTCCTACAATGAGCAGTTCTTC
D: .; size: .; V: TRBV7-8; J: TRBJ2-2; CDR3: CASSQQGKGTGELFF; DNA: TGTGCCAGCAGCCAACAGGGAAAGGGGACCGGGGAGCTGTTTTTT
D: .; size: .; V: TRBV2; J: TRBJ1-2; CDR3: CASSGTATNYGYTF; DNA: TGTGCCAGCAGTGGGACAGCCACTAACTATGGCTACACCTTC
D: .; size: .; V: TRBV7-9; J: TRBJ2-7; CDR3: CASSLAQGYEQYF; DNA: TGTGCCAGCAGCTTAGCACAGGGCTACGAGCAGTACTTC
D: .; size: .; V: TRBV15; J: TRBJ2-7; CDR3: CATSLVADYEQYF; DNA: TGTGCCACCAGCCTCGTGGCAGACTACGAGCAGTACTTC
D: .; size: .; V: TRBV5-1; J: TRBJ2-2; CDR3: CASSFQYGELFF; DNA: TGCGCCAGCAGCTTCCAGTACGGGGAGCTGTTTTTT
D: .; size: .; V: TRBV5-5; J: TRBJ1-5; CDR3: CASSLVDRRDQPQHF; DNA: TGTGCCAGCAGCTTGGTAGACAGGCGGGATCAGCCCCAGCATTTT